These T cell receptor beta chains were read from a single sample in a study of blood T cells in healthy people across ages. Via MiXCR, TCRdb re-called the 5' RACE reads, giving one row per CDR3 protein. Of around 700,000 distinct CDR3 sequences listed, about 25% were seen once; the top ten hold under 9.5%. The same specimen was also included in a second study, on T cells of mothers and their children.

The sequencing input was blood. The receptors come from a boy aged 10-17 years in good health. CDR3s include the opening cysteine and the closing phenylalanine or tryptophan. The order of the fields is V gene, clone size, D gene, J gene, CDR3 protein, CDR3 DNA. A D gene is named only where the DNA matches it firmly. Where a row states a size, it is once, few, many or the class of an expanded clone; other rows omit it.

>TRBV28|few|.|TRBJ2-5
CASSLERFPETQYF
TGTGCCAGCAGTTTGGAAAGGTTTCCAGAGACCCAGTACTTC
>TRBV7-2|.|.|TRBJ1-5
CASSVDRKPQHF
TGTGCCAGCAGCGTAGACAGGAAGCCCCAGCATTTT
>TRBV29-1|.|.|TRBJ2-1
CSVDRDNEQFF
TGCAGCGTTGACAGGGACAATGAGCAGTTCTTC
>TRBV5-1|.|.|TRBJ1-5
CASSFTVNQPQHF
TGCGCCAGCAGCTTTACGGTCAATCAGCCCCAGCATTTT
>TRBV18|few|.|TRBJ1-6
CASSAVGKGGSPLHF
TGTGCCAGCTCCGCCGTCGGGAAGGGTGGATCACCCCTCCACTTT
>TRBV5-1|many|.|TRBJ2-5
CASSLDLETQYF
TGCGCCAGCAGCTTGGATCTGGAGACCCAGTACTTC
>TRBV12-3/TRBV12-4|.|.|TRBJ1-2
CASLLKEGLGFGYTF
TGTGCCAGCCTCCTCAAGGAGGGACTAGGGTTTGGCTACACCTTC
>TRBV15|.|TRBD1|TRBJ1-1
CATSSGWEQGTEAFF
TGTGCCACCAGCAGCGGGTGGGAACAGGGGACTGAAGCTTTCTTT
>TRBV28|few|TRBD2|TRBJ2-5
CASSSPGTSGQETQYF
TGTGCCAGCAGTTCCCCCGGGACTAGCGGCCAAGAGACCCAGTACTTC
>TRBV12-3/TRBV12-4|.|.|TRBJ2-1
CASSVGLAYEQFF
TGTGCCAGCAGTGTGGGGCTAGCATATGAGCAGTTCTTC
>TRBV6-5|.|.|TRBJ2-2
CASSYSDRRSTGELFF
TGTGCCAGCAGTTACTCCGACAGGCGGAGCACCGGGGAGCTGTTTTTT
>TRBV7-3|.|TRBD2|TRBJ2-1
CASSLAGGPAEQFF
TGTGCCAGCAGCCTAGCGGGAGGGCCCGCTGAGCAGTTCTTC
>TRBV29-1|few|.|TRBJ1-1
CSVDEGLRTEAFF
TGCAGCGTTGATGAGGGGCTAAGGACTGAAGCTTTCTTT
>TRBV20-1|few|TRBD1|TRBJ2-7
CSARGRGLFYEQYF
TGCAGTGCCCGGGGCAGGGGGCTTTTCTACGAGCAGTACTTC
>TRBV7-9|few|TRBD2|TRBJ2-1
CASRSSSGLAGYNEQFF
TGTGCCAGCAGATCCTCGTCGGGCCTAGCGGGTTACAATGAGCAGTTCTTC
>TRBV11-2|few|.|TRBJ1-1
CASSPLRGRARTEAFF
TGTGCCAGCAGCCCCCTGAGGGGCAGGGCTCGGACTGAAGCTTTCTTT
>TRBV9|.|.|TRBJ2-3
CASSVAAVGDTQYF
TGTGCCAGCAGCGTAGCAGCCGTGGGCGATACGCAGTATTTT
>TRBV20-1|.|.|TRBJ1-2
CSARTQEAAGYTF
TGCAGTGCTAGGACCCAGGAAGCTGCAGGCTACACCTTC
>TRBV7-9|few|.|TRBJ2-3
CASSPRDIISDTQYF
TGTGCCAGCAGCCCGCGGGACATTATTTCAGATACGCAGTATTTT